The entry below gives a single T cell receptor beta chain sequence along with its context. Germline assignment: CDR1 SGHDT and CDR2 YYEEEE. This CDR3 comprises 14 residues. The data derive from a study of monozygotic twins with inflammatory bowel disease. Reprocessing the 5' RACE reads, TCRdb reports a single entry for every CDR3 protein and omits DNA. The sample has over 110,000 distinct CDR3 sequences; the top ten hold 2% to 3%. The chain joins TRBV5-6 to TRBJ2-7; TCRdb reports TRBD1, a call that lacks DNA to check it against. The source of this sequence is a human donor with ulcerative colitis or Crohn's disease, or a healthy co-twin of an affected twin (not recorded which). The sequencing sample was made of blood. CDR3 sequence reads: CASSPTGGRNEQYF.